This is a list of T cell receptor beta chains from one sample in a study of T cell responses to AZD1222 COVID-19 vaccine. The protocol was immunoSEQ multiplex PCR, while the TCRdb copy is restricted to in-frame clones and leaves out a portion. This table has 100,000 or so clones, 85% to 90% appearing once. The specimen comprised peripheral blood, sampled 28 days after the second AZD1222 dose. The receptor set was obtained from an adult who received the AZD1222 COVID-19 vaccine. CDR3s include the opening cysteine and the closing phenylalanine or tryptophan. Fields, in order: clone size, D gene, V gene, J gene, CDR3 DNA, CDR3 protein. A D gene is named only where the DNA matches it firmly. Clone size appears in some rows only: once, few, many, or a class for an expanded clone.

NA	TRBD1	TRBV5-4	TRBJ1-2	TGTGCCAGCAGCCGAAACGGACAGGGGAGTGAGTATGGCTACACCTTC	CASSRNGQGSEYGYTF
NA	TRBD1	TRBV5-3	TRBJ2-7	TGTGCCAGCCTCGGGCAGGGGGCTCTCGAGCAGTACTTC	CASLGQGALEQYF
NA	TRBD1	TRBV7-6	TRBJ1-1	TGTGCCAGCAGCCCGGACAGGGGGCTGACTGAAGCTTTCTTT	CASSPDRGLTEAFF
NA	NA	TRBV12-3/TRBV12-4	TRBJ1-3	TGTGCCAGCAGACCCCTCGGTGGAAACACCATATATTTT	CASRPLGGNTIYF
few	NA	TRBV4-1	TRBJ1-3	TGCGCCAGCAGCCTATCCAGTACCTCTGGAAACACCATATATTTT	CASSLSSTSGNTIYF
NA	TRBD2	TRBV19	TRBJ2-5	TGTGCCAGTAGTGAGGGACTAGCGGGGGGAGCAGAGACCCAGTACTTC	CASSEGLAGGAETQYF
NA	TRBD2	TRBV30	TRBJ2-1	TGTGCCGGGACTAGCGGGAGGCCCGATGAGCAGTTCTTC	CAGTSGRPDEQFF
NA	NA	TRBV5-1	TRBJ1-3	TGCGCCAGCAGCTTAGGAGGGTTGGGAAACACCATATATTTT	CASSLGGLGNTIYF
NA	TRBD2	TRBV5-5	TRBJ2-3	TGTGCCAGCAGCCAAATCCTAGCGGGGGCTGATACGCAGTATTTT	CASSQILAGADTQYF
NA	TRBD1	TRBV19	TRBJ1-2	TGTGCCACGGGACAGGACGTTATTTACACCTTC	CATGQDVIYTF
NA	TRBD2	TRBV19	TRBJ2-1	TGTGCCAGTAGTATAGACGGGAGGGCCGCGTTCTTC	CASSIDGRAAFF
NA	NA	TRBV28	TRBJ1-2	TGTGCCAGCAGCTATACCGGCTATGGCTACACCTTC	CASSYTGYGYTF
NA	TRBD1	TRBV7-9	TRBJ2-3	TGTGCCAGCAGCCCGGGACAGGGGGCGAAGGATACGCAGTATTTT	CASSPGQGAKDTQYF
NA	TRBD1	TRBV10-3	TRBJ1-5	TGTGCCATCAGCCAGGGGGCAAGTAAGCCCCAGCATTTT	CAISQGASKPQHF
once	TRBD1	TRBV5-1	TRBJ2-2	TGCGCCAGCAGCTCGGACAGGGGCGGAACCGGGGAGCTGTTTTTT	CASSSDRGGTGELFF
NA	TRBD2	TRBV6-5	TRBJ2-1	TGTGCCAGCCGAAACCGCGGGGGGAATGAGCAGTTCTTC	CASRNRGGNEQFF
NA	NA	TRBV20-1	TRBJ2-3	TGCAGTGCTAGTGACAGACAGTTTCCCACAGATACGCAGTATTTT	CSASDRQFPTDTQYF
few	NA	TRBV5-1	TRBJ1-2	TGCGCCAGCAGCTTGGAGGGGCTTGGCTATGGCTACACCTTC	CASSLEGLGYGYTF
NA	TRBD1	TRBV10-3	TRBJ2-3	TGTGCCATCAGAGCTTTTGGACAGGGGGGGACAGATACGCAGTATTTT	CAIRAFGQGGTDTQYF
NA	TRBD2	TRBV28	TRBJ2-7	TGTGCCAGTACTCCTCATAGCGGGAACTACGAGCAGTACTTC	CASTPHSGNYEQYF
NA	TRBD1	TRBV7-3	TRBJ2-5	TGTGCCAGCAGCTTCCAGGGGGAAGAGACCCAGTACTTC	CASSFQGEETQYF
NA	TRBD1	TRBV6-5	TRBJ1-2	TGTGCCAGCAGTTCGGACAGGGGCCCAAACTATGGCTACACCTTC	CASSSDRGPNYGYTF
once	NA	TRBV6-6	TRBJ1-1	TGTGCCAGCATTGGGGGGGACCGAGGTAACACTGAAGCTTTCTTT	CASIGGDRGNTEAFF
NA	NA	TRBV19	TRBJ1-5	TGTGCCAGTAGTATAGTTTCAGTTAGCAATCAGCCCCAGCATTTT	CASSIVSVSNQPQHF
NA	NA	TRBV7-9	TRBJ2-7	TGTGCCAGCAGCTTAGTTCAGGGGATGAGCCCCTACGAGCAGTACTTC	CASSLVQGMSPYEQYF
NA	NA	TRBV6-5	TRBJ1-2	TGTGCCAGCAGTTACCGGCCAGGGACGAACTATGGCTACACCTTC	CASSYRPGTNYGYTF
NA	NA	TRBV19	TRBJ1-1	TGTGCCAGTCGGGCTGGGACTGAAGCTTTCTTT	CASRAGTEAFF
NA	TRBD2	TRBV5-1	TRBJ2-5	TGCGCCAGCAGCTTGGTTCTAGCGGGGGGGCAAGAGACCCAGTACTTC	CASSLVLAGGQETQYF
NA	TRBD1	TRBV4-1	TRBJ1-6	TGCGCCAGCAGCCAAGCCCCGGACAGGGTGGATTCACCCCTCCACTTT	CASSQAPDRVDSPLHF
NA	NA	TRBV29-1	TRBJ1-3	TGCAGTTACAGGGAGGAACTCTTTGGAAACACCATATATTTT	CSYREELFGNTIYF
NA	TRBD2	TRBV10-1	TRBJ2-1	TGCGCCAGCAGTGAGTCAGGGACTAGCGGGACCCGCAATGAGCAGTTCTTC	CASSESGTSGTRNEQFF
NA	NA	TRBV3-1/TRBV3-2	TRBJ2-7	TGTGCCAGCAGCCAAGATCAGCAGGGAAGCTACGAGCAGTACTTC	CASSQDQQGSYEQYF
NA	NA	TRBV3-1/TRBV3-2	TRBJ2-7	TGTGCCAGCAGCCAAGACGGGAGTCGGGCCTGGGTGCAGTACTTC	CASSQDGSRAWVQYF
once	NA	TRBV7-9	TRBJ2-7	TGTGCCAGCAGCCGCATATCCCACGAGCAGTACTTC	CASSRISHEQYF
NA	NA	TRBV11-2	TRBJ2-1	TGTGCCAGCAGCCCCCGGGCTGTCTCCTACAATGAGCAGTTCTTC	CASSPRAVSYNEQFF
NA	NA	TRBV3-1/TRBV3-2	TRBJ1-2	TGTGCCAGCAGCCAAGACTTCAGATATGGCTACACCTTC	CASSQDFRYGYTF
few	NA	TRBV10-3	TRBJ1-3	TGTGCCATCAGTGACGAACGGTCTGGAAACACCATATATTTT	CAISDERSGNTIYF
NA	NA	TRBV12-3/TRBV12-4	TRBJ1-3	TGTGCCAGCAGCACACCAGGAAACACCATATATTTT	CASSTPGNTIYF
NA	NA	TRBV25-1	TRBJ2-5	TGTGCCAGCAGTGAACCCGGACCGCCCGGAGAGACCCAGTACTTC	CASSEPGPPGETQYF
NA	TRBD2	TRBV7-2	TRBJ2-7	TGTGCCAGCAGCTTAGGCGGGGGACTAGCGGGTACCTACGAGCAGTACTTC	CASSLGGGLAGTYEQYF
NA	NA	TRBV12-3/TRBV12-4	TRBJ1-5	TGTGCCAGCAGCTATGGGGCCGTCGAGCCCCAGCATTTT	CASSYGAVEPQHF